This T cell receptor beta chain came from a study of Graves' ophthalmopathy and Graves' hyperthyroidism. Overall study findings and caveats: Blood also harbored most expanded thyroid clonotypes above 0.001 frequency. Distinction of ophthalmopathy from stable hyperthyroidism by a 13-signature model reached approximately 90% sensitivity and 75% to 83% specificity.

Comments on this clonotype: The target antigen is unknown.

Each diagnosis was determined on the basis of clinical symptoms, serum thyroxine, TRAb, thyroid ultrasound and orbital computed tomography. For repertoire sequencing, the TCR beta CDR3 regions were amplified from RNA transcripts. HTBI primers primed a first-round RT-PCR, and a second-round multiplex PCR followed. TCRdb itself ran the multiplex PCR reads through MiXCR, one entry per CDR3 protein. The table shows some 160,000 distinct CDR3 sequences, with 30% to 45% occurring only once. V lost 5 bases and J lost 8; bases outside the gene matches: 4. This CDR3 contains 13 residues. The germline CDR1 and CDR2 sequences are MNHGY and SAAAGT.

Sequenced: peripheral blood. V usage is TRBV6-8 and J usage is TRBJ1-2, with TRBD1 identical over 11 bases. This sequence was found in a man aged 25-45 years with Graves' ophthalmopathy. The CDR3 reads CASSGQGAGGYTF. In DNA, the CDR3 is TGTGCCAGCAGTGGACAGGGGGCGGGCGGCTACACCTTC.